This T cell receptor (beta chain) was identified in a study of T-cell memory formation after mild COVID-19. On the study more broadly: Across donors, TCR clusters were largely donor specific.

TCRdb re-called the 5' RACE reads with MiXCR, one entry per CDR3 protein. The profile covers about 470,000 distinct CDR3 sequences, with 15% to 20% appearing a single time and 10% to 15% taken by the ten largest. Looked up from germline, CDR1 is SGHDT and CDR2 is YYEEEE. This CDR3 is built from 11 residues. V was shortened by 2 bases and J by 6 bases, with 5 bases between the two germline ends. This clonotype was seen a few times. Sequencing input: PBMCs or a T cell subset sorted from them (not recorded which). This sequence joins TRBV5-6 and TRBJ1-2; unclear D gene. The clonotype was recovered from an adult woman who had mild COVID-19 (a few samples of this study predate the infection). Cell type and time point are not known. DNA for the CDR3: TGTGCCAGCAGCTTCGCCCATGGCTACACCTTC. Amino acid sequence: CASSFAHGYTF.